These 30 T cell receptor beta chains originate from one sample sequenced in a study of T cell changes during pregnancy in multiple sclerosis. TCRdb keeps only in-frame clones here, not all; method: immunoSEQ multiplex PCR. This table holds approximately 70,000 clones, about 90% found once. Sequenced here: peripheral blood, sampled in the second trimester of pregnancy. The receptors here all came from a female donor in good health, enrolled as a control in a pregnancy study.

The chain's CDR3 is CASSTEGGSYNEQFF. The CDR3 region has the DNA TGCGCCAGCAGCACCGAAGGGGGCTCCTACAATGAGCAGTTCTTC. V is TRBV5-1 and J is TRBJ2-1; D is perhaps TRBD1 (6 bases). The CDR3 totals 15 residues. Germline CDR1 SGHRS, CDR2 YFSETQ. Trimming left V 4 bases short and J 0 bases short, with 11 bases between.

The rearrangement joins TRBV6-1 to TRBJ2-3; 7 positions match TRBD1. V lost 4 bases to trimming and J lost 6 bases; unmatched junction nucleotides: 19. CDR1 MNHNS and CDR2 SASEGT come from the germline V gene. This CDR3 has 18 amino acids. The CDR3 region has the DNA TGTGCCAGCAGTGGAATCCTCCCCCGACAGGGATTAGGGGATACGCAGTATTTT. As protein: CASSGILPRQGLGDTQYF.

Written as DNA, the CDR3 is TGTGCCAGCAGTATAACAGGGAATAACTATGGCTACACCTTC. This encodes CASSITGNNYGYTF. The V gene is TRBV27, the J gene TRBJ1-2, with TRBD1 as a possible D gene (6 bases). The CDR3 contains 14 residues. Trimming left V 5 bases short and J 1 base short, with 11 bases between. The germline V gene has CDR1 MNHEY and CDR2 SMNVEV (reference sequence).

CDR3 bases: TGTGCCAGCAGCCAAGATCCAGGGAAAGCTCTTCTGTTCTTC. Translating it yields CASSQDPGKALLFF. The V and J genes are TRBV4-2 and TRBJ2-1; tentative D call: TRBD1 (5 bases). This CDR3 has 14 residues. From germline, CDR1 is LGHNA and CDR2 YNFKEQ. The V end lost 0 bases, the J end lost 15 bases, and 18 bases lay between the germline ends.

The V and J genes are TRBV18 and TRBJ1-1; 10 bases line up with TRBD1. The CDR3 consists of 15 residues. From germline, CDR1 is KGHSH and CDR2 LQKENI. V shed 10 bases and J 3 bases; nucleotides not matched to a gene: 11. The CDR3: CATSVTGGLYTEAFF. As DNA, the CDR3 is TGTGCCACCTCGGTGACAGGGGGCTTGTACACTGAAGCTTTCTTT.

The chain carries TRBV7-8 and TRBJ1-2; 7 nucleotides agree with TRBD1. The junction had 2 bases not matched to a gene; V was cut back by 1 base and J by 6 bases. CDR1 and CDR2 (germline): SGHVS, FQNEAQ. This CDR3 contains 13 residues. CDR3 coding DNA: TGTGCCAGCAGCTTAGGACAGGGAAATGGCTACACCTTC. Its protein product is CASSLGQGNGYTF.

This chain uses TRBV6-6 with TRBJ2-1, with 13 bases identical to TRBD2. From germline, CDR1 is MNHNY and CDR2 SVGAGI (reference sequence). The V segment lost 6 bases and the J segment 9 bases; nucleotides outside the gene matches: 11. The CDR3 consists of 16 residues. This chain's CDR3 is CASSSPGLAGLAEQFF. The CDR3 DNA is TGTGCCAGCAGCTCACCGGGACTAGCGGGATTGGCTGAGCAGTTCTTC.

The gene calls are TRBV28 and TRBJ2-3, with D uncertain. CDR1 and CDR2 from the germline V gene are MDHEN and SYDVKM. This CDR3 has 16 residues. V was cut by 5 bases and J by 3 bases, with 18 bases left in between. The CDR3 nucleotides are TGTGCCAGCAGTGCCCGTAGCCTGTGGCAGACAGATACGCAGTATTTT. It is translated as CASSARSLWQTDTQYF.

The chain has TRBV5-5 and TRBJ2-1; 9 nucleotides line up with TRBD1. CDR3 size: 16 residues. The V gene's germline CDR1 is SGHKS and CDR2 YYEKEE (reference sequence). V lost 0 bases and J lost 1; bases outside the gene matches: 2. The CDR3 DNA is TGTGCCAGCAGCTTGGGGGACAGGGCGTCCTACAATGAGCAGTTCTTC. This sequence encodes CASSLGDRASYNEQFF.

This sequence joins TRBV5-8 and TRBJ1-2, with D tentatively TRBD1 (5 bases). The CDR3 spans 12 residues. V shed 3 bases and J shed 4 bases, with 7 bases lying between them. CDR1 and CDR2 from the germline V gene are SGHTS and YDEGEE. In nucleotides, the CDR3 is TGTGCCAGCAGCTCGGGACTCTATGGCTACACCTTC. Translation: CASSSGLYGYTF.

J is TRBJ2-2 and V is TRBV4-2, with 8 bases fitting TRBD2. Germline assignment: CDR1 LGHNA and CDR2 YNFKEQ. Germline trimming cut 0 bases from V and 3 bases from J; bases unmatched to any gene: 9. The CDR3 is 18 residues long. The CDR3 DNA reads TGTGCCAGCAGCCAAGAGGGGGGGGTAGCGGGGTACACCGGGGAGCTGTTTTTT. This encodes CASSQEGGVAGYTGELFF.

The chain couples TRBV15 to TRBJ2-2; D is unclear. V was pared by 1 base and J by 2 bases, with 8 bases between. Germline values: CDR1 LNHNV, CDR2 YYDKDF (reference sequence). There are 15 residues in the CDR3. CDR3 loop: CATSRGHRNTGELFF. The CDR3 DNA sequence: TGTGCCACCAGCAGAGGGCACCGAAACACCGGGGAGCTGTTTTTT.

This chain joins TRBV5-6 and TRBJ1-5; D is perhaps TRBD1 (6 bases). Trimming removed 0 bases from V and 6 bases from J, with 13 bases in between. This CDR3 has 15 amino acids. In germline, CDR1 is SGHDT, CDR2 YYEEEE. CDR3 region: CASSLARVGGQPQHF. The CDR3 coding sequence is TGTGCCAGCAGCTTGGCCCGGGTAGGGGGTCAGCCCCAGCATTTT.

The rearrangement links TRBV7-2 to TRBJ2-5; possibly TRBD2 for D (5 bases). The CDR3 sequence is 16 residues long. Germline lookup yields CDR1 SGHTA and CDR2 FQGNSA. V dropped 3 bases and J dropped 4 bases, with 18 bases sitting between them. CDR3 residues: CASSLETGYRGETQYF. The CDR3 nucleotides read TGTGCCAGCAGCTTGGAAACGGGATATAGAGGAGAGACCCAGTACTTC. Based on the CDR3 plus reference TRBV7-2 and TRBJ2-5, the full variable domain is GAGVSQSPSNKVTEKGKDVELRCDPISGHTALYWYRQSLGQGLEFLIYFQGNSAPDKSGLPSDRFSAERTGGSVSTLTIQRTQQEDSAVYLCASSLETGYRGETQYFGPGTRLLVL.

The V and J genes are TRBV6-1 and TRBJ1-4; a possible D gene is TRBD1 (5 bases). CDR1 and CDR2 from the germline V gene are MNHNS and SASEGT. Between the trimmed V and J ends, which lost 4 bases and 5 bases, there was a span of 14 bases. This CDR3 comprises 15 residues. In DNA, the CDR3 is TGTGCCAGCAGTGCCCAGGGTTTTGGCAATGAAAAACTGTTTTTT. Amino acid sequence: CASSAQGFGNEKLFF.

This chain connects TRBV9 to TRBJ1-4; the match to TRBD1 covers 7 bases. Germline V gene lookup returns CDR1 SGDLS and CDR2 YYNGEE. The CDR3 sequence is 15 residues long. Trimming cost V 2 bases and J 7 bases; bases outside gene matches: 8. In DNA form, the CDR3 reads TGTGCCAGCAGCGTGAGGGACAGCGAAGGTGAAAAACTGTTTTTT. Translation: CASSVRDSEGEKLFF.

V gene TRBV27 combines with J gene TRBJ2-7; D not certain. This CDR3 spans 14 amino acids. The germline gives CDR1 MNHEY, CDR2 SMNVEV (reference sequence). With 5 bases removed from V and 0 bases from J, the gap between germline ends came to 11 bases. The CDR3 is CASSPRGRSYEQYF. CDR3 DNA sequence: TGTGCCAGCAGTCCCCGTGGCCGCTCCTACGAGCAGTACTTC.

This chain's CDR3 is CASSYLQEPEGYEQYF. The DNA for the CDR3 is TGCGCCAGCAGCTACTTACAGGAACCGGAGGGGTACGAGCAGTACTTC. The chain couples TRBV5-1 to TRBJ2-7; D might be TRBD2 (6 bases). Between the trimmed V and J ends, which lost 3 bases and 4 bases, there was a span of 20 bases. Germline lookup yields CDR1 SGHRS and CDR2 YFSETQ. This CDR3 is built from 16 residues.

This chain joins TRBV5-6 and TRBJ1-2; 7 bases map to TRBD1. The CDR3 runs to 12 residues. Germline CDR1 is SGHDT and CDR2 is YYEEEE. Trimming took 4 bases from V and 4 from J; bases not matched to a gene: 1. Written as DNA, the CDR3 is TGTGCCAGCAGCGGGGACAGCTATGGCTACACCTTC. It encodes CASSGDSYGYTF.

The rearrangement joins TRBV27 to TRBJ1-5, with no clear D. CDR1 and CDR2 from the germline V gene are MNHEY and SMNVEV (reference sequence). Deletions cut 3 bases from V and 6 bases from J, with 15 bases between. The CDR3 has 15 amino acids. The CDR3 spells CASSLKVSLRQPQHF. In DNA form, the CDR3 reads TGTGCCAGCAGTTTGAAAGTTTCGTTGCGTCAGCCCCAGCATTTT.

This chain links TRBV9 with TRBJ2-3, with 14 bases fitting TRBD2. Trimming at V came to 3 bases and at J to 6 bases, leaving 9 bases not matched to a gene. CDR3 length equals 17 residues. The V gene's germline CDR1 is SGDLS and CDR2 YYNGEE. In DNA, the CDR3 is TGTGCCAGCAGCGGATGGACTAGCGGGAGGAAGAGGGATACGCAGTATTTT. Protein product: CASSGWTSGRKRDTQYF. The full variable domain, its missing parts supplied by reference TRBV9 and TRBJ2-3, is DSGVTQTPKHLITATGQRVTLRCSPRSGDLSVYWYQQSLDQGLQFLIQYYNGEERAKGNILERFSAQQFPDLHSELNLSSLELGDSALYFCASSGWTSGRKRDTQYFGPGTRLTVL.

The DNA for the CDR3 is TGTGCCAGCAGTCCCATTCGGGGGTTACCACGGGAGCTGTTTTTT. It encodes CASSPIRGLPRELFF. The chain couples TRBV27 to TRBJ2-2, with TRBD2 as a possible D gene (6 bases). Trimming shortened V by 5 bases and J by 9 bases, and 19 bases separated the two germline ends. The CDR3 totals 15 residues. CDR1 MNHEY and CDR2 SMNVEV come from the germline V gene (reference sequence).

CDR3 sequence (DNA): TGTGCCAGCTCACCAGGGAGGGGTAACACTGAAGCTTTCTTT. Protein product: CASSPGRGNTEAFF. The chain carries TRBV18 and TRBJ1-1, with a weak D call TRBD1 (5 bases). Looked up from germline, CDR1 is KGHSH and CDR2 is LQKENI. The CDR3 loop spans 14 amino acids. V was pared by 2 bases and J by 2 bases, with 9 bases between.

This chain connects TRBV7-9 to TRBJ2-3; maybe TRBD2 (7 bases). The CDR3 length is 18 residues. Per the germline V gene, CDR1 is SEHNR and CDR2 is FQNEAQ (reference sequence). V lost 4 bases and J lost 2, with 22 bases in between. This CDR3 reads CASSSPTAGAGDTDTQYF. The CDR3 DNA is TGTGCCAGCAGCTCCCCCACGGCGGGGGCGGGGGACACAGATACGCAGTATTTT. The full variable domain, its missing parts supplied by reference TRBV7-9 and TRBJ2-3, is DTGVSQNPRHKITKRGQNVTFRCDPISEHNRLYWYRQTLGQGPEFLTYFQNEAQLEKSRLLSDRFSAERPKGSFSTLEIQRTEQGDSAMYLCASSSPTAGAGDTDTQYFGPGTRLTVL.

This rearrangement joins TRBV7-2 to TRBJ2-1; 8 bases align to TRBD2. Germline CDR1 SGHTA, CDR2 FQGNSA. The V and J ends lost 0 bases and 2 bases, in that order; junction bases with no gene match: 3. The CDR3 has 16 residues. CDR3 nucleotides: TGTGCCAGCAGCTTAGCGAGCGGGAGCGCCTACAATGAGCAGTTCTTC. This gives the protein CASSLASGSAYNEQFF.

The chain links TRBV28 to TRBJ1-3; D possibly corresponds to TRBD1 (6 bases). Germline V gives CDR1 MDHEN, CDR2 SYDVKM. This CDR3 comprises 18 residues. Trimming took off 5 bases at V and 0 bases at J, with 20 bases between the two ends. The CDR3 reads CASSPTTWGQPSGNTIYF. DNA for the CDR3: TGTGCCAGCAGTCCGACGACATGGGGGCAACCCTCTGGAAACACCATATATTTT. The full variable domain, with the rest looked up from reference TRBV28 and TRBJ1-3, is DVKVTQSSRYLVKRTGEKVFLECVQDMDHENMFWYRQDPGLGLRLIYFSYDVKMKEKGDIPEGYSVSREKKERFSLILESASTNQTSMYLCASSPTTWGQPSGNTIYFGEGSWLTVV.

The V gene is TRBV15, the J gene TRBJ2-2; 7 bases agree with TRBD1. With 0 bases clipped from V and 4 bases from J, the junction kept 2 bases outside the gene matches. The CDR3 sequence is 15 residues long. Germline V gene data show CDR1 as LNHNV and CDR2 as YYDKDF (reference sequence). The CDR3 DNA reads as TGTGCCACCAGCAGAGATAACAGGGGCACCGGGGAGCTGTTTTTT. The encoded protein is CATSRDNRGTGELFF.

Only one count was recorded for this clone. This chain links TRBV4-1 with TRBJ1-2, with 7 bases fitting TRBD1. The CDR3 totals 15 residues. In germline, CDR1 is MGHRA, CDR2 YSYEKL. Trimming took 0 bases from V and 4 from J; bases not matched to a gene: 5. CDR3 in DNA: TGCGCCAGCAGCCAAGACAACAGGGGAGGCTATGGCTACACCTTC. Translation: CASSQDNRGGYGYTF.

The rearrangement joins TRBV27 to TRBJ1-5; TRBD1 might be the D (5 bases). This CDR3 has 15 amino acids. The V gene lost 2 bases and the J gene lost 2 bases, with 10 bases spanning the gap. Germline values: CDR1 MNHEY, CDR2 SMNVEV (reference sequence). The CDR3 DNA reads as TGTGCCAGCAGTTTACGGGGGGTGGGCAATCAGCCCCAGCATTTT. It codes for CASSLRGVGNQPQHF.

The V and J genes are TRBV4-1 and TRBJ1-6; the D gene is possibly TRBD1 (5 bases). V lost 0 bases and J 10 bases, leaving 13 bases between the germline ends. The CDR3 extends over 15 amino acids. The germline V gene has CDR1 MGHRA and CDR2 YSYEKL. The CDR3, as DNA: TGCGCCAGCAGCCAAGATCTACCGGGGGGGTCACCCCTCCACTTT. It translates to CASSQDLPGGSPLHF.